These 15 T cell receptor beta chains originate from one sample sequenced in a study of siplizumab effects on memory and regulatory T cells. This table comes from immunoSEQ multiplex PCR, and its TCRdb copy is limited to in-frame clones, with some not included. The sample records approximately 65,000 clones, 79% being singletons. The source material was memory CD4+ T cells sorted from blood. The origin of the receptors is a human donor in good health.

The chain joins TRBV11-3 to TRBJ1-6; D is unclear. CDR1 and CDR2 from the germline V gene are SGHNT and YENEEA. The CDR3 runs 14 residues. With 4 bases removed from V and 3 bases from J, the gap between germline ends came to 7 bases. For the CDR3, the DNA is TGTGCCAGCAGCTCCCGGGACTATAATTCACCCCTCCACTTT. Residues: CASSSRDYNSPLHF.

The rearrangement uses TRBV19 and TRBJ1-5; 7 bases map to TRBD1. V lost 4 bases and J lost 5; bases outside the gene matches: 8. The CDR3 has 15 residues. Germline V CDR1 and CDR2: LNHDA, SQIVND (reference sequence). CDR3 protein: CASSKVGTEDQPQHF. The CDR3 nucleotides read TGTGCCAGTAGTAAGGTTGGGACAGAGGATCAGCCCCAGCATTTT.

This chain joins TRBV18 and TRBJ2-5; 7 bases align to TRBD1. The DNA end is more similar to TRBJ2-7, so the J call may be wrong. Germline CDR1 reads KGHSH; CDR2 reads LQKENI. The CDR3 loop spans 13 amino acids. The CDR3 reads CASADRDTYEQYF. CDR3 coding DNA: TGTGCCAGCGCCGACAGGGACACCTACGAGCAGTACTTC.

This clone was counted a single time. The chain carries TRBV6-5 and TRBJ2-7; TRBD2 might be the D (6 bases). Deletions cut 4 bases from V and 5 bases from J, with 9 bases between. The CDR3 contains 12 residues. The germline gives CDR1 MNHEY, CDR2 SVGAGI. The CDR3 coding sequence is TGTGCCAGCAGTTCGCGGGGCAACGAGCAGTACTTC. It encodes CASSSRGNEQYF.

Only a few counts were recorded for this clone. This chain connects TRBV5-1 to TRBJ2-2; tentatively, D is TRBD1 or TRBD2 (6 bases each). V shed 5 bases and J shed 2 bases, with 22 bases lying between them. The CDR3 runs 18 residues. The germline V gene encodes CDR1 SGHRS and CDR2 YFSETQ. The CDR3 bases are TGCGCCAGCAGGACTGGAACCGGGGGCCCCATCAACACCGGGGAGCTGTTTTTT. Protein: CASRTGTGGPINTGELFF.

The rearrangement joins TRBV9 to TRBJ1-5; D not resolved. CDR1 and CDR2 (germline): SGDLS, YYNGEE. CDR3 length: 12 residues. Trimming removed 2 bases at V and 2 bases at J, with 2 bases between. CDR3 sequence: CASSVGNQPQHF. CDR3 sequence (DNA): TGTGCCAGCAGCGTCGGCAATCAGCCCCAGCATTTT.

The genes are TRBV30 and TRBJ1-5, with 8 bases aligning to TRBD1. The CDR3 spans 13 residues. Germline loops: CDR1 GTSNPN, CDR2 SVGIG (reference sequence). The V segment lost 1 base and the J segment 5 bases; nucleotides outside the gene matches: 1. The DNA of the CDR3 is TGTGCCTGGAGTGGACAGGGGCATCAGCCCCAGCATTTT. Translated, it gives CAWSGQGHQPQHF.

V usage is TRBV19 and J usage is TRBJ2-7; D is unclear. This CDR3 comprises 14 residues. CDR1 and CDR2 from the germline V gene are LNHDA and SQIVND (reference sequence). V was shortened by 5 bases and J by 5 bases, with 16 bases between the two germline ends. The CDR3 bases are TGTGCCAGTAGTTCCCCTAAGGGCGTGGACGAGCAGTACTTC. This translates into CASSSPKGVDEQYF.

This clone was detected only a few times. The genes are TRBV2 and TRBJ2-2; no clear D. This CDR3 region has 12 residues. The V end was cut by 7 bases, the J end by 6 bases, with 9 bases between. Germline lookup yields CDR1 SNHLY and CDR2 FYNNEI. DNA of the CDR3: TGTGCCAGCATCCCCAGAGCCGGGGAGCTGTTTTTT. Amino acid sequence: CASIPRAGELFF.

This chain links TRBV7-9 with TRBJ2-3; unclear D gene. This CDR3 has 11 residues. The germline V gene has CDR1 SEHNR and CDR2 FQNEAQ (reference sequence). V was pared by 4 bases and J by 3 bases, with 2 bases between. The CDR3 loop is CASSWTDTQYF. CDR3 coding DNA: TGTGCCAGCAGCTGGACAGATACGCAGTATTTT.

This chain joins TRBV6-6 and TRBJ1-1; D unclear. The ends were cut back, 6 bases at V and 1 base at J, with 9 bases in the middle. The CDR3 extends over 13 amino acids. Germline CDR1 and CDR2: MNHNY and SVGAGI (reference sequence). CDR3: CASSLKKNTEAFF. In DNA, the CDR3 is TGTGCCAGCAGCCTAAAAAAGAACACTGAAGCTTTCTTT.

The chain is built from TRBV28 and TRBJ2-5, with D maybe TRBD2 (7 bases). This CDR3 comprises 12 residues. Deletions cut 4 bases from V and 5 bases from J, with 8 bases between. The germline CDR1 and CDR2 sequences are MDHEN and SYDVKM. Written as DNA, the CDR3 is TGTGCCAGCAGTTGGGGGGGCGAGACCCAGTACTTC. Translated, it gives CASSWGGETQYF.

The chain has TRBV5-4 and TRBJ2-7; TRBD2 matches 9 bases. CDR3 length: 16 residues. V shed 9 bases, J shed 7 bases, and the junction held 20 bases outside the gene matches. The germline gives CDR1 SGHNT, CDR2 YYREEE (reference sequence). DNA for the CDR3: TGTGCCACCGCCCTCAGAGGGCGGGGGGGCACGGGGGAGCAGTACTTC. This codes for CATALRGRGGTGEQYF.

The J gene is TRBJ2-3, the V gene TRBV5-6, with unresolved D. Germline lookup yields CDR1 SGHDT and CDR2 YYEEEE. The CDR3 contains 12 residues. With 2 bases removed from V and 6 bases from J, the gap between germline ends came to 7 bases. Written as DNA, the CDR3 is TGTGCCAGCAGCTTTGGGTTGGATACGCAGTATTTT. Amino acid sequence: CASSFGLDTQYF.

J is TRBJ1-3 and V is TRBV25-1; D is ambiguous. The germline V and J ends were trimmed by 2 bases and 4 bases, with 3 bases remaining between them. Germline-derived CDR1 and CDR2 are MGHDK and SYGVNS. This CDR3 is built from 12 residues. This chain's CDR3 is CASSERGNTIYF. The CDR3 bases are TGTGCCAGCAGTGAACGAGGAAACACCATATATTTT.